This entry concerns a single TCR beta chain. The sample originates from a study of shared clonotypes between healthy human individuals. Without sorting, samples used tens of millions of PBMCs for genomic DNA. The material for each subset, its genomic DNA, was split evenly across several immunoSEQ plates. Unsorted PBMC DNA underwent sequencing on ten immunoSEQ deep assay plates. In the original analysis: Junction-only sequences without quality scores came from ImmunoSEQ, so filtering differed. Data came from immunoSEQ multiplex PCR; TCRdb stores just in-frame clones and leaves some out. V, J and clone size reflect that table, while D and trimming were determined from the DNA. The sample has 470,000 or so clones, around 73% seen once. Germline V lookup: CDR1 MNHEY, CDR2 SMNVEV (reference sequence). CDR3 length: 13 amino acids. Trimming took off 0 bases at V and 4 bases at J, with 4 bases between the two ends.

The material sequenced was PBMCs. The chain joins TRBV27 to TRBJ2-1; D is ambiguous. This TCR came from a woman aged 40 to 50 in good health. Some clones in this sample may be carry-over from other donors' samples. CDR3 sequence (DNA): TGTGCCAGCAGTTTATCGAAGTACAATGAGCAGTTCTTC. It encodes CASSLSKYNEQFF.